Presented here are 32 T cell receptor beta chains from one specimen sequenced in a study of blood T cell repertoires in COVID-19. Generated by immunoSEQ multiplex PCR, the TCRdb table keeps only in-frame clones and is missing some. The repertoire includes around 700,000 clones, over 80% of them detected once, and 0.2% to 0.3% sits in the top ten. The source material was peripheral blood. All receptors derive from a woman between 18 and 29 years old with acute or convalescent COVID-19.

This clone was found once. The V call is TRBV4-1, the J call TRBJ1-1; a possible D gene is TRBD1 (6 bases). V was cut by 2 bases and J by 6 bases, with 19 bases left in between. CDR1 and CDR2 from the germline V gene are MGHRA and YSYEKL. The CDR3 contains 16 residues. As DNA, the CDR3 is TGCGCCAGCAGCCAACCAACCAGGGGCAATAAGGCTGAAGCTTTCTTT. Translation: CASSQPTRGNKAEAFF.

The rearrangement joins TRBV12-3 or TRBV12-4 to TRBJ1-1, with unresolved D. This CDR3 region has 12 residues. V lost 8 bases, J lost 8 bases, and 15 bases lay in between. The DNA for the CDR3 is TGTGCCAGCGCCCGGGGTGGTATGGAAGCTTTCTTT. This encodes CASARGGMEAFF.

As DNA, the CDR3 is TGTGCCAGCAGTTTGTATAAGGAGGATGAGCAGTTCTTC. Amino acids: CASSLYKEDEQFF. V usage is TRBV12-3 or TRBV12-4 and J usage is TRBJ2-1, with TRBD2 as a possible D gene (5 bases). The CDR3 sequence is 13 residues long. Between the trimmed V and J ends, which lost 3 bases and 8 bases, there was a span of 11 bases.

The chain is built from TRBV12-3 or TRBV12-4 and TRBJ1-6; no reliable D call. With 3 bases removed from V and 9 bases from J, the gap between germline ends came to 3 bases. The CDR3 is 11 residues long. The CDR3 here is CASSFSSPLHF. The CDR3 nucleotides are TGTGCCAGCAGTTTTAGTTCACCCCTCCACTTT.

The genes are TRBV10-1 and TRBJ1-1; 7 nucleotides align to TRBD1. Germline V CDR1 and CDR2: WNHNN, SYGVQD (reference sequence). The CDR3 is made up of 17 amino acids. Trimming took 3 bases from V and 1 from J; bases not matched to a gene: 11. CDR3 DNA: TGCGCCAGCAGTGACCAGACAGGGATTGCAGAGAACACTGAAGCTTTCTTT. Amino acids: CASSDQTGIAENTEAFF.

This chain's CDR3 is CASSQGGDMNTEAFF. The CDR3 DNA follows: TGTGCCAGCAGCCAAGGGGGGGACATGAACACTGAAGCTTTCTTT. V is TRBV13 and J is TRBJ1-1; TRBD1 is a possible D gene (6 bases). The CDR3 has 15 residues. The V gene lost 5 bases and the J gene lost 0 bases, with 13 bases spanning the gap. CDR1 and CDR2 from the germline V gene are PRHDT and FYEKMQ (reference sequence). The full variable domain, rest sourced from reference TRBV13 and TRBJ1-1, is AAGVIQSPRHLIKEKRETATLKCYPIPRHDTVYWYQQGPGQDPQFLISFYEKMQSDKGSIPDRFSAQQFSDYHSELNMSSLELGDSALYFCASSQGGDMNTEAFFGQGTRLTVV.

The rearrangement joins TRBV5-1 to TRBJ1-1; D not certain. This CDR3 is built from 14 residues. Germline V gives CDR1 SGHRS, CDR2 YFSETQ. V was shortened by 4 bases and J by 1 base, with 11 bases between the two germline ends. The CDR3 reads CASSDGLENTEAFF. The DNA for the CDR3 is TGCGCCAGCAGCGACGGACTGGAGAACACTGAAGCTTTCTTT.

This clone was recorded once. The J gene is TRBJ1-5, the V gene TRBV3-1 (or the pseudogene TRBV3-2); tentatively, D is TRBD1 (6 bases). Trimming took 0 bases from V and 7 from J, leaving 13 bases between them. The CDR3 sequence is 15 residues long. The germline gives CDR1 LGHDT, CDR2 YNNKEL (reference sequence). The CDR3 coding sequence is TGTGCCAGCAGCCAAGATTACAGGGTGAACCAGCCCCAGCATTTT. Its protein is CASSQDYRVNQPQHF.

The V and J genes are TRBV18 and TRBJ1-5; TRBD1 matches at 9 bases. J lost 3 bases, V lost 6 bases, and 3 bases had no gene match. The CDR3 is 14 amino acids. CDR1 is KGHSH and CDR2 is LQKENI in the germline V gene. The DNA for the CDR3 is TGTGCCAGCTCTCTACAGGGGGCCAATCAGCCCCAGCATTTT. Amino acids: CASSLQGANQPQHF. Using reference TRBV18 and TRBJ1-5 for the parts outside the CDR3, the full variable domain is NAGVMQNPRHLVRRRGQEARLRCSPMKGHSHVYWYRQLPEEGLKFMVYLQKENIIDESGMPKERFSAEFPKEGPSILRIQQVVRGDSAAYFCASSLQGANQPQHFGDGTRLSIL.

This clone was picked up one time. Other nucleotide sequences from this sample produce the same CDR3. CDR3 residues: CASSLATGNTEAFF. CDR3 DNA: TGCGCCAGCAGCTTGGCTACGGGGAACACTGAAGCTTTCTTT. The J gene is TRBJ1-1, the V gene TRBV5-1; the D is unclear. Germline CDR1 SGHRS, CDR2 YFSETQ. V lost 0 bases and J 1 base, leaving 7 bases between the germline ends. This CDR3 is 14 amino acids long.

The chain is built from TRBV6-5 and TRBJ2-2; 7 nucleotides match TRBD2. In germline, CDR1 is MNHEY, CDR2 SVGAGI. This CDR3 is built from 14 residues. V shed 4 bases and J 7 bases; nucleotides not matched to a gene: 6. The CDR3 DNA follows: TGTGCCAGCAGTTTGGGGGGGGAGAACGGGGAGCTGTTTTTT. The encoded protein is CASSLGGENGELFF.

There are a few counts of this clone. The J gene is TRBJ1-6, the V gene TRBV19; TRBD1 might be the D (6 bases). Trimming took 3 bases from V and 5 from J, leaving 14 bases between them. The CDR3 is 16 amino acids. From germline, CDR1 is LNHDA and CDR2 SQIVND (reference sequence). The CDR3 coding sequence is TGTGCCAGTAGTATCCGCCGGGACATTCATAATTCACCCCTCCACTTT. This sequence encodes CASSIRRDIHNSPLHF.

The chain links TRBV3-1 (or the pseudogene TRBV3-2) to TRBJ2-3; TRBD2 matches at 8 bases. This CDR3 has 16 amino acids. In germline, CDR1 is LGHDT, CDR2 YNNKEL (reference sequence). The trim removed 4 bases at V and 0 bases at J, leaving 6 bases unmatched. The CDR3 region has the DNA TGTGCCAGCAGCCTGGCTAGCGGGCTTAGCACAGATACGCAGTATTTT. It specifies CASSLASGLSTDTQYF.

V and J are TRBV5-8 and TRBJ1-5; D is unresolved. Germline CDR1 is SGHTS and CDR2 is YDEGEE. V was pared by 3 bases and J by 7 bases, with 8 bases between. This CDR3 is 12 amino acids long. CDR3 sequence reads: CASSSHTQPQHF. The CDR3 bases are TGTGCCAGCAGCTCACATACCCAGCCCCAGCATTTT.

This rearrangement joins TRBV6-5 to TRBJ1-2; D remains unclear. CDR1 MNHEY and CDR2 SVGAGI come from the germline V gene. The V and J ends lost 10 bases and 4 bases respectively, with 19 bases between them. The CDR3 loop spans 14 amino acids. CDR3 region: CANPGSPSPYGYTF. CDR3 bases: TGTGCCAACCCTGGGAGTCCGTCCCCCTATGGCTACACCTTC.

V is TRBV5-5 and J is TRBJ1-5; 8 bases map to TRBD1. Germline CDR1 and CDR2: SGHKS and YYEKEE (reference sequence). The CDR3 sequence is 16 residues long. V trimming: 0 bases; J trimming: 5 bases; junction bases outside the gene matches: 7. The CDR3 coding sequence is TGTGCCAGCAGCTTGGGATCGAGGACAGGGCATCAGCCCCAGCATTTT. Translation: CASSLGSRTGHQPQHF.

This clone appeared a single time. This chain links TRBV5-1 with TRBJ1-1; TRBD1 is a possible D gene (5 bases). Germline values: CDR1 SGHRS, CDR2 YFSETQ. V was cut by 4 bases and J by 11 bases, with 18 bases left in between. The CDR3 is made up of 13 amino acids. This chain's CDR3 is CASSGTREGLAFF. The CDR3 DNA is TGCGCCAGCAGCGGGACCCGGGAGGGGCTGGCTTTCTTT.

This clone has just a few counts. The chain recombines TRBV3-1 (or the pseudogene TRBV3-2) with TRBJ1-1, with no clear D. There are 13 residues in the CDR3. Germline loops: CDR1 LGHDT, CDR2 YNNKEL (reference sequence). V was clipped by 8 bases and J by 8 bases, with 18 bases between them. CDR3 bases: TGTGCCAGCGTCGACGGCTTGAGGTCCGAAGCTTTCTTT. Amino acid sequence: CASVDGLRSEAFF.

The CDR3 bases are TGTGCCAGCTCCCAGGACAGATTAAGCTATGGCTACACCTTC. Protein product: CASSQDRLSYGYTF. V gene TRBV18 combines with J gene TRBJ1-2, with a weak D call TRBD1 (6 bases). Trimming pared 6 bases from V and 4 bases from J, leaving 15 bases between. Germline values: CDR1 KGHSH, CDR2 LQKENI. This CDR3 has 14 amino acids.

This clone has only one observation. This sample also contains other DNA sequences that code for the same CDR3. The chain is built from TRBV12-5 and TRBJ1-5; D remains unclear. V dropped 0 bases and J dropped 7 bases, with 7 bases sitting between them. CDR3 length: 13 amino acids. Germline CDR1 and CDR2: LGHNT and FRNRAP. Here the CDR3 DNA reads TGTGCTAGTGGTTTGGTTGGTGGCCAGCCCCAGCATTTT. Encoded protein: CASGLVGGQPQHF.

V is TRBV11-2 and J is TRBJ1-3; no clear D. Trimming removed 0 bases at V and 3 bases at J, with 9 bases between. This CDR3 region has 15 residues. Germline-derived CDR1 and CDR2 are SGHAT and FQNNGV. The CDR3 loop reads CASSLDGGYGNTIYF. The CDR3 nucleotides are TGTGCCAGCAGCTTAGATGGCGGGTATGGAAACACCATATATTTT.

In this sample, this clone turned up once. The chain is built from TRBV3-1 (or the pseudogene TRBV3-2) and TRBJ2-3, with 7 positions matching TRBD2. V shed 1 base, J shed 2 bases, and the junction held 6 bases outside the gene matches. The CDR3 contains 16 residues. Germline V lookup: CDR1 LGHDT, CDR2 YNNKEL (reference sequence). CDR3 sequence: CASSQVGGFYTDTQYF. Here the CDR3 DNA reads TGTGCCAGCAGCCAAGTGGGAGGGTTTTACACAGATACGCAGTATTTT.

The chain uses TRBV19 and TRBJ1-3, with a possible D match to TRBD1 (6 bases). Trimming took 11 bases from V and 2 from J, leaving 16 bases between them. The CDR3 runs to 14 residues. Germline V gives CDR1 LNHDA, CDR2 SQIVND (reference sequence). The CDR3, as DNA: TGTGCCCTCTCGTGGGGGGGGCCTGGAAACACCATATATTTT. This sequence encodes CALSWGGPGNTIYF.

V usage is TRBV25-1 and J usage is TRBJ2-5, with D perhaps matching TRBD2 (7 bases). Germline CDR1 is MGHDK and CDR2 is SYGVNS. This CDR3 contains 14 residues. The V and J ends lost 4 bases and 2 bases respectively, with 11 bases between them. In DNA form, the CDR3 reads TGTGCCAGCAGTGTCGGGGGGCAGCAAGAGACCCAGTACTTC. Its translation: CASSVGGQQETQYF.

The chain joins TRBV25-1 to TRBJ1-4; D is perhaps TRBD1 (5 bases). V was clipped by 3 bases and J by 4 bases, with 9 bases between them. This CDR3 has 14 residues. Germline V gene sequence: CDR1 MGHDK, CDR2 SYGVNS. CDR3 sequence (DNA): TGTGCCAGCAGTGATCCAGGGCATAATGAAAAACTGTTTTTT. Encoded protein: CASSDPGHNEKLFF.

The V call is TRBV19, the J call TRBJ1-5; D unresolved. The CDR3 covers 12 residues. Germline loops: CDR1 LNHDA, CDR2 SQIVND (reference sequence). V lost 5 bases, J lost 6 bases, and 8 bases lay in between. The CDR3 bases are TGTGCCAGTAGTGAGGGCCTTCAGCCCCAGCATTTT. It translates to CASSEGLQPQHF.

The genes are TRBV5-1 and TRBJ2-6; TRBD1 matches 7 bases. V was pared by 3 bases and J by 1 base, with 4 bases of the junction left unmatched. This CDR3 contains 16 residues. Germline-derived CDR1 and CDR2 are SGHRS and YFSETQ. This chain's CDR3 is CASSSTTGSGANVLTF. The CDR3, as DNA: TGCGCCAGCAGCTCAACGACAGGGTCTGGGGCCAACGTCCTGACTTTC.

CDR3 sequence (DNA): TGCGCCAGCAGAGACTTGGGACACTTGAACACTGAAGCTTTCTTT. Amino acid sequence: CASRDLGHLNTEAFF. The gene calls are TRBV10-2 and TRBJ1-1; a weak D match, TRBD1 (6 bases). This CDR3 is built from 15 residues. CDR1 is WSHSY, CDR2 SAAADI, per germline. The V and J ends lost 6 bases and 0 bases respectively, with 14 bases between them.

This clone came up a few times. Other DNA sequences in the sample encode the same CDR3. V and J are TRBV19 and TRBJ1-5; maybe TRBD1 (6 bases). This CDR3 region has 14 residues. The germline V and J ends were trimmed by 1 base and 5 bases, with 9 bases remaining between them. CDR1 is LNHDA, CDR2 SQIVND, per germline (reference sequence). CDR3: CASSIGSGDQPQHF. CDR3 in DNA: TGTGCCAGTAGTATAGGGTCAGGGGATCAGCCCCAGCATTTT. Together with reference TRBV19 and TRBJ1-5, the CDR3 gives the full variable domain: DGGITQSPKYLFRKEGQNVTLSCEQNLNHDAMYWYRQDPGQGLRLIYYSQIVNDFQKGDIAEGYSVSREKKESFPLTVTSAQKNPTAFYLCASSIGSGDQPQHFGDGTRLSIL.

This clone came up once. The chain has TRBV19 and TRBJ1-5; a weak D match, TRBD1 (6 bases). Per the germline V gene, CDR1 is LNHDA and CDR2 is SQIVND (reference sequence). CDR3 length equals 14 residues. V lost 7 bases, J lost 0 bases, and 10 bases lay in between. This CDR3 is CASKGQYSNQPQHF. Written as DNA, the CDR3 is TGTGCCAGTAAGGGACAATATAGCAATCAGCCCCAGCATTTT. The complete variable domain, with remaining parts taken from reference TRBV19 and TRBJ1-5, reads DGGITQSPKYLFRKEGQNVTLSCEQNLNHDAMYWYRQDPGQGLRLIYYSQIVNDFQKGDIAEGYSVSREKKESFPLTVTSAQKNPTAFYLCASKGQYSNQPQHFGDGTRLSIL.

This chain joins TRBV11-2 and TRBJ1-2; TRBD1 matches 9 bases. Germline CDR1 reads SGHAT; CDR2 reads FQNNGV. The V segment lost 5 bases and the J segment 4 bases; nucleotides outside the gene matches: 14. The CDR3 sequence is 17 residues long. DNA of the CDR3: TGTGCCAGCAGCGATTCCGGGACAGGGACTAACAGCTATGGCTACACCTTC. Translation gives CASSDSGTGTNSYGYTF.

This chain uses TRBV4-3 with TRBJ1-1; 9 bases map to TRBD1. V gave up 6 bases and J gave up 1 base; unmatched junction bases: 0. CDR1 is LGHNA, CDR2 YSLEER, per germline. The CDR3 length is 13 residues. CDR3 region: CASRTGGNTEAFF. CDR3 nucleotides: TGCGCCAGCAGGACAGGGGGGAACACTGAAGCTTTCTTT.